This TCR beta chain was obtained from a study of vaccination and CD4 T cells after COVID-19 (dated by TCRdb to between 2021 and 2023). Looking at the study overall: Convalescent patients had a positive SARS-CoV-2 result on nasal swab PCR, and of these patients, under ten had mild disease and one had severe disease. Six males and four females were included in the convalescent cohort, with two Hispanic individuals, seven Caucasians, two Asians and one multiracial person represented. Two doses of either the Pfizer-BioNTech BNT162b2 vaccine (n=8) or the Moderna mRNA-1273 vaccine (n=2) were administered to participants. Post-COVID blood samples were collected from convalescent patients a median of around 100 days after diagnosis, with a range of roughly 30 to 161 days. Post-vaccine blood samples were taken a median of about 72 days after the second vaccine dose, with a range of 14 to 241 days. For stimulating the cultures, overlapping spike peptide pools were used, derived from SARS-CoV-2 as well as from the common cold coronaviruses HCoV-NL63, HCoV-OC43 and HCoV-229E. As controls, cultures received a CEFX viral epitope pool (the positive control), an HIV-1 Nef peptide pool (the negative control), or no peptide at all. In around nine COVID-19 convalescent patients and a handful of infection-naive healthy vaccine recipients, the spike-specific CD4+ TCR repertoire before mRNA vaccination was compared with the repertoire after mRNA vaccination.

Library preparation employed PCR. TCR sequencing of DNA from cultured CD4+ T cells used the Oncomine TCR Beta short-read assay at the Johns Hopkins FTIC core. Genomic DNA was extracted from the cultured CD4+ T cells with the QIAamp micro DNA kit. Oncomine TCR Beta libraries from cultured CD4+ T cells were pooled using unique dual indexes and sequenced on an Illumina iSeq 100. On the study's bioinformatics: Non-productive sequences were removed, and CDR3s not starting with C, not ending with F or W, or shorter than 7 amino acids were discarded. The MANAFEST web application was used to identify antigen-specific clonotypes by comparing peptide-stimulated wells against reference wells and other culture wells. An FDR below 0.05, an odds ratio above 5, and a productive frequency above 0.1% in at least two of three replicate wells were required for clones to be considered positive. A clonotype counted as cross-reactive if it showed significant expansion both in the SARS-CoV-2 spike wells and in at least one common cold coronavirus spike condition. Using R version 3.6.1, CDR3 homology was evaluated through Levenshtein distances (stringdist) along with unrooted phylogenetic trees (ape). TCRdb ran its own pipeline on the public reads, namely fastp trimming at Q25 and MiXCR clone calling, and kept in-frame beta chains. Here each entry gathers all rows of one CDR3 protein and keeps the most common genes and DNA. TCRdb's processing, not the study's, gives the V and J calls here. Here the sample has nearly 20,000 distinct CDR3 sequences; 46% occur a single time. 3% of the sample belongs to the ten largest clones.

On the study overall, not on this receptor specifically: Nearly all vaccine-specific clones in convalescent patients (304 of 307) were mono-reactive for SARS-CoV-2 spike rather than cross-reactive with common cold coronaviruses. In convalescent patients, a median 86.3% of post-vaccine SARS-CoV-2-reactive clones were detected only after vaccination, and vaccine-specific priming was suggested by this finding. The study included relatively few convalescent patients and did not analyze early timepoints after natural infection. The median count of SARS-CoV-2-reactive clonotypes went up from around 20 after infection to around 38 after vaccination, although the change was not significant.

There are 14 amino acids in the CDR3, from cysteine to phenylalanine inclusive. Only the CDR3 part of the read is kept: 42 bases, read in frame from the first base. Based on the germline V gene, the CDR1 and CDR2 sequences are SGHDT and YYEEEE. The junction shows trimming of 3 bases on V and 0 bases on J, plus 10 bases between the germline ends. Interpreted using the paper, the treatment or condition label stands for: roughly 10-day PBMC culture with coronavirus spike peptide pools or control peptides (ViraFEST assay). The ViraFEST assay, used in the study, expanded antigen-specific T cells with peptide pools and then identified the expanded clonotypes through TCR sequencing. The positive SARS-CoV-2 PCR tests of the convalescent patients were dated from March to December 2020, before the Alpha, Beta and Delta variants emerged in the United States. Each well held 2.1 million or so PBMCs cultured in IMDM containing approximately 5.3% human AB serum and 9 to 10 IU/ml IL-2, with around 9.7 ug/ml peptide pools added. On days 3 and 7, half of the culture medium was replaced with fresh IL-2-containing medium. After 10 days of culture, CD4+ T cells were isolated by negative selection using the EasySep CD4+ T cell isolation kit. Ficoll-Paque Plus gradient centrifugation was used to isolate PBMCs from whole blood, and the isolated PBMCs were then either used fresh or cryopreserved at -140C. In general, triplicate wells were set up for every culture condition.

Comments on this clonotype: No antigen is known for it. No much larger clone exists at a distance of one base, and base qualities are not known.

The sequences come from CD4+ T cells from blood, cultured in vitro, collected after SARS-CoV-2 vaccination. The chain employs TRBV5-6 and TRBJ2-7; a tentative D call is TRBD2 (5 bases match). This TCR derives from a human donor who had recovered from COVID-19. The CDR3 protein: CASSWTGSSYEQYF. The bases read TGTGCCAGCAGCTGGACGGGGAGCTCCTACGAGCAGTACTTC.